The present T cell receptor (beta chain) was sequenced within a study of blood T cell repertoires in COVID-19. Study-level background: T cells, B-cell-depleted T cells, or PBMCs provided the cDNA or gDNA that served as material.

This CDR3 region has 15 residues. From germline, CDR1 is MNHEY and CDR2 SMNVEV (reference sequence). V lost 4 bases to trimming and J lost 0 bases, with 10 bases between them. Clones were sequenced by immunoSEQ multiplex PCR, and TCRdb holds only the in-frame ones, with some missing. The table lists about 110,000 clones, 84% of them singletons. Sequenced material: peripheral blood. This chain connects TRBV27 to TRBJ1-3; no clear D gene. The TCR comes from a woman between 40 and 55 years old with acute or convalescent COVID-19. The CDR3 loop reads CASSSGGSSGNTIYF. In DNA, the CDR3 is TGTGCCAGCAGTTCCGGCGGAAGCTCTGGAAACACCATATATTTT.